This T cell receptor (beta chain) comes out of a study of blood T cell repertoires in COVID-19. Clones were read by immunoSEQ multiplex PCR, and TCRdb kept only the in-frame ones, dropping some. The sample includes fewer than 250,000 clones, approximately 85% of them seen just once. The germline gives CDR1 KGHSH, CDR2 LQKENI. V lost 0 bases to trimming and J lost 6 bases, with 17 bases between them. The CDR3 runs to 16 residues. V and J are TRBV18 and TRBJ1-2, with TRBD1 as a possible D gene (5 bases). Sample: PBMCs or T cells enriched from blood (not recorded which). The TCR originated in a woman between 45 and 60 years old who had recovered from COVID-19. The CDR3 DNA reads TGTGCCAGCTCACCACCCAACCCCTCAGGGATTCATGGCTACACCTTC. It is translated as CASSPPNPSGIHGYTF.